This TCR beta chain is from a study of T cell responses to AZD1222 COVID-19 vaccine. Whole-study findings and limits: CD4 TCRs covered the whole spike, strongest at regions 160-218 and 743-854. Among the donors, most were white British and more were female, and clonal diversity was possibly underestimated. Two AZD1222 administrations were followed by greater Spike-specific TCR breadth and depth.

To note about this clone: Its antigen is not known.

Sequencing was performed with immunoSEQ multiplex PCR; in TCRdb, only in-frame clones are kept and a portion is missing. The sample shows about 120,000 clones, 90% of them seen only once. The germline gives CDR1 SGHAT, CDR2 FQNNGV. The CDR3 loop spans 16 amino acids. V lost 7 bases to trimming and J lost 3 bases; unmatched junction nucleotides: 7. V and J are TRBV11-2 and TRBJ2-2; 11 bases line up with TRBD2. The source of this sequence is an adult in good health. Sample: peripheral blood, taken on day 0 of AZD1222 vaccination. CDR3 DNA: TGTGCCAGCACTGAAGGGACTAGCGGATACACCGGGGAGCTGTTTTTT. Translating gives CASTEGTSGYTGELFF.